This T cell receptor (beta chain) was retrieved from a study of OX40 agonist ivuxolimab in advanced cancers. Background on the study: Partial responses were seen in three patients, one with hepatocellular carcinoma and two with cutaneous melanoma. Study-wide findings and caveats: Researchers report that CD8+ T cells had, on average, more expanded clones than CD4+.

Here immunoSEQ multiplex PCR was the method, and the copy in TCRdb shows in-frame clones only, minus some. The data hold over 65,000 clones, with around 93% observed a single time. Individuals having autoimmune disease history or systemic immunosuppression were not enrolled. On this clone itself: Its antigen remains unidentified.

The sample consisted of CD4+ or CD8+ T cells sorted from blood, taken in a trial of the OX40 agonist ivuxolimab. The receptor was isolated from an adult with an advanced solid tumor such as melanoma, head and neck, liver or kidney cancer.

The DNA for the CDR3 is TGTGCCAGTAGTTGGGGTAGGAGCTCCTACGAGCAGTACTTC. Protein product: CASSWGRSSYEQYF. The chain couples TRBV19 to TRBJ2-7; no reliable D call. Per germline, CDR1 LNHDA and CDR2 SQIVND (reference sequence). The V end lost 5 bases, the J end lost 0 bases, and 11 bases lay between the germline ends. CDR3 length equals 14 residues.